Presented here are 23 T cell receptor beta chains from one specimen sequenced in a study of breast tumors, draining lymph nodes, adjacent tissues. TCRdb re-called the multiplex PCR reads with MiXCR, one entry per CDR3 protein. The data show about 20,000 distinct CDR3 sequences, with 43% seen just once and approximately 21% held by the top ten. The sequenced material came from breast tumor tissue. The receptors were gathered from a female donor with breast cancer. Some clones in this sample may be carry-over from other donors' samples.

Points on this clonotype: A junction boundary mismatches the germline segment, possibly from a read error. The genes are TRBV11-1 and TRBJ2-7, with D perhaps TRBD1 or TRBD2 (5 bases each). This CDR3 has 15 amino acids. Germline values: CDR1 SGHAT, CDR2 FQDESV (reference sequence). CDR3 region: CASSLIGDGTYEQCF. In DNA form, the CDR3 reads TGTGCCAGCAGCCTAATCGGGGACGGAACCTACGAGCAGTGCTTC.

CDR3 sequence reads: CASSQDNSYEQYF. In DNA, the CDR3 is TGCGCCAGCAGCCAAGATAATTCCTACGAGCAGTACTTC. The gene calls are TRBV4-1 and TRBJ2-7; D is unclear. Trimming cost V 0 bases and J 1 base, with 4 bases left between them. Looked up from germline, CDR1 is MGHRA and CDR2 is YSYEKL. CDR3 length: 13 amino acids.

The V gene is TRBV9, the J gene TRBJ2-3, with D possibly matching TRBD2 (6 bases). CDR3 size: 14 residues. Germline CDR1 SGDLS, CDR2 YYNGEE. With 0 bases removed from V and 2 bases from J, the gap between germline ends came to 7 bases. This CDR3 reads CASSVGGDTDTQYF. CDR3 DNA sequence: TGTGCCAGCAGCGTAGGGGGGGACACAGATACGCAGTATTTT. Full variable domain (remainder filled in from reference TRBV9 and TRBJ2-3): DSGVTQTPKHLITATGQRVTLRCSPRSGDLSVYWYQQSLDQGLQFLIQYYNGEERAKGNILERFSAQQFPDLHSELNLSSLELGDSALYFCASSVGGDTDTQYFGPGTRLTVL.

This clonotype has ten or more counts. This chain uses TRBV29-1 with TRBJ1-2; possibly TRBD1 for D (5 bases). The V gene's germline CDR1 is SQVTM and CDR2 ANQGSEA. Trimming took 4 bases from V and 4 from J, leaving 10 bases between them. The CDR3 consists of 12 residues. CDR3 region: CSVGGKGYGYTF. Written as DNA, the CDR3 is TGCAGCGTTGGGGGGAAGGGCTATGGCTACACCTTC. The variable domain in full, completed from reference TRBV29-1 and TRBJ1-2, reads SAVISQKPSRDICQRGTSLTIQCQVDSQVTMMFWYRQQPGQSLTLIATANQGSEATYESGFVIDKFPISRPNLTFSTLTVSNMSPEDSSIYLCSVGGKGYGYTFGSGTRLTVV.

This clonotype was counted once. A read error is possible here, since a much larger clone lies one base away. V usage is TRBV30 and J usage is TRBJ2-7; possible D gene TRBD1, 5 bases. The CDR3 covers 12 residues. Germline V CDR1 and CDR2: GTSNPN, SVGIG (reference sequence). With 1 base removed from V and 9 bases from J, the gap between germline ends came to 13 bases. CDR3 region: CAWSAGRGGQYF. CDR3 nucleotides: TGTGCCTGGAGTGCAGGAAGGGGCGGGCAGTACTTC.

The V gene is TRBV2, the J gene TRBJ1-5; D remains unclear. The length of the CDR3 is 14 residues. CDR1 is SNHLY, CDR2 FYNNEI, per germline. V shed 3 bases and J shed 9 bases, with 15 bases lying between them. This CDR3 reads CASSDSGSSGPQHF. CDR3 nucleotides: TGTGCCAGCAGTGACTCGGGGTCCTCGGGGCCCCAGCATTTT.

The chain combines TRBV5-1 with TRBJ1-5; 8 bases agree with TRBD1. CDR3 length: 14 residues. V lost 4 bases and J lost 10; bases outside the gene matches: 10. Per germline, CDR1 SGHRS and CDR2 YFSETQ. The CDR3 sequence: CASSAGTGGHPQHF. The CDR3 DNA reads TGCGCCAGCAGCGCCGGGACAGGCGGTCATCCCCAGCATTTT.

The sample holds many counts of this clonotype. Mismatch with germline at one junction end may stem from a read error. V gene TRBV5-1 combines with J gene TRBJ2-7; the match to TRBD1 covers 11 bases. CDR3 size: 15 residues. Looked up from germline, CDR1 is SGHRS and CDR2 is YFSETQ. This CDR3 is CASSRLGQGVYEQYF. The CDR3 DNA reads TGCGCCAGCAGCAGGTTGGGACAGGGGGTCTACGAGCAGTACTTT.

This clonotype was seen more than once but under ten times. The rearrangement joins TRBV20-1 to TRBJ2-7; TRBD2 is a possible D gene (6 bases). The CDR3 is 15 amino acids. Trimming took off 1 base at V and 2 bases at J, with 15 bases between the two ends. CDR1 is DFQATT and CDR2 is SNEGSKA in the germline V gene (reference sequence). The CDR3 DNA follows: TGCAGTGCTAGAGGCGGCGGCGGGAAACCCTACGAGCAGTACTTC. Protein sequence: CSARGGGGKPYEQYF.

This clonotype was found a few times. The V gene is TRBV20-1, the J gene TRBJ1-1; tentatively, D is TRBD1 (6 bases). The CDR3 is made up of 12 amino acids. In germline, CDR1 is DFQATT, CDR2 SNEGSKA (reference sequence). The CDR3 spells CRVQGGGTEAFF. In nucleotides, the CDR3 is TGCAGGGTCCAGGGAGGGGGCACTGAAGCTTTCTTT.

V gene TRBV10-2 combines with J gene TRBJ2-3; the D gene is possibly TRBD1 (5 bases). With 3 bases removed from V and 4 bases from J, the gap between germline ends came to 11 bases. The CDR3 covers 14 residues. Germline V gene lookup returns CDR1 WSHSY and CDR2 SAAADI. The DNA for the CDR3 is TGCGCCAGCAGTGACGGTGGGGCCCCAGATACGCAGTATTTT. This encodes CASSDGGAPDTQYF.

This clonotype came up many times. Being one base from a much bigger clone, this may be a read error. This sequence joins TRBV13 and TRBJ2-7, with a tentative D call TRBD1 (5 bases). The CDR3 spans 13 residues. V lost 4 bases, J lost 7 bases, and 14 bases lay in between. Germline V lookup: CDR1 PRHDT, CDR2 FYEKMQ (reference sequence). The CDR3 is CASSSPTAGEQYF. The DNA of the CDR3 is TGTGCCAGCAGCTCACCGACAGCAGGGGAGCAGTACTTC.

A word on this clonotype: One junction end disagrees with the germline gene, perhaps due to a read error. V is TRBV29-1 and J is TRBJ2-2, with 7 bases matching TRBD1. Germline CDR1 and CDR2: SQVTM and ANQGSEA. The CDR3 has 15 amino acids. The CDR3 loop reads CSALDRAGNTRELFF. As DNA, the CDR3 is TGCAGCGCCCTCGACAGGGCTGGGAACACCAGGGAGCTGTTTTTT.

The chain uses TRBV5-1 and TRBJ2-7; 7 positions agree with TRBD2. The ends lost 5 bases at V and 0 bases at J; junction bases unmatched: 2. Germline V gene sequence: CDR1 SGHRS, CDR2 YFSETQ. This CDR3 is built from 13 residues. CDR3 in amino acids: CASRPSGSYEQYF. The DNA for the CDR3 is TGCGCCAGCAGGCCTAGCGGCTCCTACGAGCAGTACTTC.

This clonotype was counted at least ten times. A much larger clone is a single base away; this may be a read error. CDR3 residues: CASSQRSECLSRELFF. The CDR3 coding sequence is TGCGCCAGCAGCCAACGGAGCGAATGCCTCTCCCGGGAGCTGTTTTTT. This rearrangement joins TRBV4-1 to TRBJ2-2; no firm D call. The germline CDR1 and CDR2 sequences are MGHRA and YSYEKL. CDR3 length: 16 amino acids. The V and J ends lost 2 bases and 9 bases respectively, with 19 bases between them.

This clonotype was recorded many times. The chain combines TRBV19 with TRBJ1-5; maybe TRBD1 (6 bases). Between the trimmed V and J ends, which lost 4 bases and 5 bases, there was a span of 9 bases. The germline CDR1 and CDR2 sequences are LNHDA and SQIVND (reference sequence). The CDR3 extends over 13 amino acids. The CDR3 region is CASSKGVYQPQHF. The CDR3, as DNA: TGTGCCAGTAGTAAGGGGGTTTATCAGCCCCAGCATTTT. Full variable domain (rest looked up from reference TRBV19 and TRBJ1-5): DGGITQSPKYLFRKEGQNVTLSCEQNLNHDAMYWYRQDPGQGLRLIYYSQIVNDFQKGDIAEGYSVSREKKESFPLTVTSAQKNPTAFYLCASSKGVYQPQHFGDGTRLSIL.

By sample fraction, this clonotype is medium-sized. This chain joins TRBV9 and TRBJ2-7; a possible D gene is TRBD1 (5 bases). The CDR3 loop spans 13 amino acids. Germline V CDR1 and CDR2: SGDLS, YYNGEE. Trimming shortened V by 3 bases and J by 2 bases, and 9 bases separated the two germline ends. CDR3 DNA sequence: TGTGCCAGCAGCGCCCCAGGGACCTACGAGCAGTACTTC. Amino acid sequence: CASSAPGTYEQYF.

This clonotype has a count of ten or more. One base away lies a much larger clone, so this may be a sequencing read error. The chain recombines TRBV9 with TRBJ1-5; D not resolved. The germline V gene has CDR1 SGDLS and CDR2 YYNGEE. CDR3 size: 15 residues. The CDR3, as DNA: TGTGCCAGCAGCGTAGATGGGTCTAGCAATCAGCCCCCGCATTTT. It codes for CASSVDGSSNQPPHF.

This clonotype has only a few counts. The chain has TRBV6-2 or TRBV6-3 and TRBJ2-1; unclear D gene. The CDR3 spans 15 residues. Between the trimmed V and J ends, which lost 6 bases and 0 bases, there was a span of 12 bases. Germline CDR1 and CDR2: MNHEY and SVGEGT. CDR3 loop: CASRRHVSSYNEQFF. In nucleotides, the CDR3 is TGTGCCAGCAGGCGACACGTAAGCTCCTACAATGAGCAGTTCTTC.

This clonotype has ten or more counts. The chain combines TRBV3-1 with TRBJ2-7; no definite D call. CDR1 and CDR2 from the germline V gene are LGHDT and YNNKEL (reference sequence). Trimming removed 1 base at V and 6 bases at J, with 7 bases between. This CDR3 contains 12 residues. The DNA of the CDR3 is TGTGCCAGCAGCCAAGGAGAAACCGAGCAGTACTTC. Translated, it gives CASSQGETEQYF.

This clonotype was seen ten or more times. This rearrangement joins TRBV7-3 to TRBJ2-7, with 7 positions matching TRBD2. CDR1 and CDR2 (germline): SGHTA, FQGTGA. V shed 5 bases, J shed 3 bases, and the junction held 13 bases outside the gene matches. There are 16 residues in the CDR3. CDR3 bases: TGTGCCAGCAGCGCAAGTGGGGGGGGACCCGGCTACGAGCAGTACTTC. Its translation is CASSASGGGPGYEQYF.

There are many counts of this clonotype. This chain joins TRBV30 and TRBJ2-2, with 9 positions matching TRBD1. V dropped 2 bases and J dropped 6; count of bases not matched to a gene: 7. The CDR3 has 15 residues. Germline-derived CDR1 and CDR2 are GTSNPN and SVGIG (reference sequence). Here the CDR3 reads CAWSRGQGWSGELFF. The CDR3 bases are TGTGCCTGGAGTCGCGGACAGGGGTGGTCCGGGGAGCTGTTTTTT. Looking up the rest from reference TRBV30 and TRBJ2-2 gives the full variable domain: SQTIHQWPATLVQPVGSPLSLECTVEGTSNPNLYWYRQAAGRGLQLLFYSVGIGQISSEVPQNLSASRPQDRQFILSSKKLLLSDSGFYLCAWSRGQGWSGELFFGEGSRLTVL.

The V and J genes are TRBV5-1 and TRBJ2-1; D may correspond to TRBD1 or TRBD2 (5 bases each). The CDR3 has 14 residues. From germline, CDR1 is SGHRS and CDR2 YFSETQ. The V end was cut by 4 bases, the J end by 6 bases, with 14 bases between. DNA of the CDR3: TGCGCCAGCAGCGCCGGGACCCAATCCAATGAGCAGTTCTTC. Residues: CASSAGTQSNEQFF.